This T cell receptor (beta chain) was retrieved from a study of CD8+ T cells in alopecia areata. Study details: After 6 to 18 months of tofacitinib, follow-up continued 6 months off drug.

Indicated treatment: oral pan-JAK inhibitor, 5-10 mg twice daily. Lesional scalp tissue (obtained by punch biopsy) and peripheral blood were collected from alopecia areata patients. The V and J ends lost 4 bases and 2 bases respectively, with 12 bases between them. Germline-derived CDR1 and CDR2 are SQVTM and ANQGSEA. CDR3 length: 14 residues. This clone was counted between two and nine times. RNA extraction was followed by reverse transcription into cDNA, which acted as the sequencing template. Method: immunoSEQ multiplex PCR; TCRdb's copy keeps in-frame clones and lacks some. The sample lists approximately 280,000 clones; about three fifths were seen once.

The chain carries TRBV29-1 and TRBJ1-5; no clear D gene. This sequence originates from a human donor with alopecia areata. The material sequenced was CD4+ T cells sorted from blood, taken at week 24, from a patient treated with tofacitinib. CDR3 DNA: TGCAGCGTTGCGCGGGGTGGCGGCAATCAGCCCCAGCATTTT. The encoded protein is CSVARGGGNQPQHF.